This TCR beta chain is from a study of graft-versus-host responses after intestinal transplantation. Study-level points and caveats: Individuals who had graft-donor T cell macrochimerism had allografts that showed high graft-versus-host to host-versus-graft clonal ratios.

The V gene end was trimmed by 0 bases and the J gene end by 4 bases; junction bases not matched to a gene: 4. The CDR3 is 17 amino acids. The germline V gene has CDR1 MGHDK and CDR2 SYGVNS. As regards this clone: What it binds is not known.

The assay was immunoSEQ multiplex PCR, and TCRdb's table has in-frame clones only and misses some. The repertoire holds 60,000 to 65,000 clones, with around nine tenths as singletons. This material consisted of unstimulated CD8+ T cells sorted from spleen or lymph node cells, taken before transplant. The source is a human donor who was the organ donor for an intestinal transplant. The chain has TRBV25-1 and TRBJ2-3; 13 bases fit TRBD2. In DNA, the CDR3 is TGTGCCAGCAGTGAATATACTAGCGGGAGGGACCCAGATACGCAGTATTTT. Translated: CASSEYTSGRDPDTQYF.